One T cell receptor beta chain is described in this entry. Repertoires were generated with immunoSEQ multiplex PCR, while TCRdb's copy carries only in-frame clones and drops some. The table shows roughly 350,000 clones, with 92% occurring only once. Individuals drawn from around 25 US areas were roughly 18 to 100 years old. This sample is drawn from a study of blood T cell repertoires in COVID-19. Study background: Sites in the United States, Italy and Spain provided acute and convalescent COVID-19 samples. From T cells, B-cell-depleted T cells, or PBMCs came the material, which was cDNA or gDNA.

This CDR3 is built from 13 residues. Germline loops: CDR1 MDHEN, CDR2 SYDVKM. V shed 6 bases, J shed 4 bases, and the junction held 2 bases outside the gene matches. The sequencing input was PBMCs or T cells enriched from blood (not recorded which). The V gene is TRBV28, the J gene TRBJ1-5; 8 nucleotides align to TRBD1. The sequence was obtained from a young woman who had recovered from COVID-19. CDR3 region: CASRDRDNQPQHF. CDR3 nucleotides: TGTGCCAGCAGGGACAGGGATAATCAGCCCCAGCATTTT.